This T cell receptor beta chain was recorded in a study of T cell responses to AZD1222 COVID-19 vaccine. Between the trimmed V and J ends, which lost 4 bases and 0 bases, there was a span of 15 bases. The V gene's germline CDR1 is SNHLY and CDR2 FYNNEI. CDR3 length: 16 amino acids. Turning to this clone: Its antigen is as yet unknown.

The study's findings and limits: Donors skewed white British and female; clonal diversity was possibly underestimated. There were repertoire samples only from the period after the peak T cell response. Spike as a whole was targeted by vaccine-associated CD4 TCRs, dominant at 160-218 and 743-854. Two AZD1222 administrations were followed by greater Spike-specific TCR breadth and depth.

Produced via immunoSEQ multiplex PCR; TCRdb's table is partial and in-frame only. The table records about 180,000 clones, about 93% of them present only once. The receptor was isolated from an adult who received the MenACWY meningococcal vaccine as a control. The material sequenced was peripheral blood, taken 28 days after the second dose of the MenACWY control vaccine. The chain is built from TRBV2 and TRBJ1-1; no clear D gene. The CDR3 DNA reads TGTGCCAGCAGTGTCGAGGGTGGTAAAATGAACACTGAAGCTTTCTTT. It encodes CASSVEGGKMNTEAFF.